This T cell receptor beta chain stems from a study of spatial heterogeneity in lung cancer. Study context: There were consistently more beta-chain sequences detected than alpha-chain sequences. Notes on the study in general: Ubiquitous expanded tumor TCRs were observed in blood more at resection than follow-up.

Remarks on this clonotype: Its antigen is unidentified.

The germline V gene encodes CDR1 DFQATT and CDR2 SNEGSKA (reference sequence). CDR3 length equals 14 residues. V was pared by 1 base and J by 10 bases, with 17 bases between. TCRdb recomputed calls from the 5' RACE reads with MiXCR, one row per CDR3 protein. Of approximately 13,000 distinct CDR3 sequences detected, about 14% appear once; the ten largest clones hold 35% to 45%. Time point described: sample taken at primary tumor resection. Unsorted whole RNA samples from tumor, nontumor lung or frozen PBMC were sequenced. Patients with untreated early-stage non-small cell lung cancer, numbering around 72, were the donors.

The gene calls are TRBV20-1 and TRBJ2-1; D might be TRBD1 (5 bases). The specimen comprised PBMCs, sampled at surgery. The clonotype originates from a male donor with early-stage non-small cell lung cancer. CDR3 bases: TGCAGTGCTAGAGTCAGGGTCAGTACCCGGGAGCAGTTCTTC. Translated: CSARVRVSTREQFF.